Listed here are 32 T cell receptor beta chains from one sample, sequenced in a study of tumor and adjacent non-tumor tissue in lung cancer. No cell sorting was done before RNA was extracted from the tissue. The library came from three nested PCR rounds adapted from ARM-PCR protocols. TCRdb ran MiXCR on the multiplex PCR reads and lists one entry per CDR3 protein. The table lists 200,000 to 250,000 distinct CDR3 sequences, roughly 70% of them singletons. Material: lung tumor tissue. These receptors came from a man in his fifties or sixties with non-small cell lung cancer.

Notes on this clonotype: The junction departs from germline at one end; a sequencing error may be responsible. This rearrangement joins TRBV12-3 or TRBV12-4 to TRBJ1-5; D gene ambiguous. The CDR3 loop spans 14 amino acids. The CDR3 region has the DNA TGTGCCAGCAGTTTCCGACAAAACAATCAGCCTCAGCATTTT. Amino acids: CASSFRQNNQPQHF.

The table lists this clonotype with many counts. The CDR3 nucleotides read TGTGCCAGCAGCTGGAACCCAGGGAGTCGATTGTTCACTGAAGCTTTCTTT. It translates to CASSWNPGSRLFTEAFF. The chain couples TRBV5-6 to TRBJ1-1; weak D call: TRBD1 (5 bases). Trimming removed 3 bases at V and 4 bases at J, with 22 bases between. This CDR3 spans 17 amino acids. Germline V CDR1 and CDR2: SGHDT, YYEEEE.

Comments on this clonotype: The junction shows a germline mismatch at one end, possibly a read error. V gene TRBV20-1 combines with J gene TRBJ1-1, with D possibly TRBD1 on 6 matching bases. Germline V lookup: CDR1 DFQATT, CDR2 SNEGSKA (reference sequence). There are 16 residues in the CDR3. The CDR3 sequence: CSVRDFSTGREAEAFF. The CDR3 nucleotides read TGCAGTGTTAGAGATTTTTCTACAGGGAGGGAAGCTGAAGCTTTCTTT.

With regard to this clonotype: A much bigger clone sits one base away, suggesting this may be a read error. The J gene is TRBJ2-7, the V gene TRBV20-1; possible D gene TRBD1, 6 bases. Germline V gene sequence: CDR1 DFQATT, CDR2 SNEGSKA (reference sequence). The CDR3 covers 12 residues. V gave up 7 bases and J gave up 0 bases, with 10 bases separating them. In nucleotides, the CDR3 is TGCAGTGGACAGGACAACTCCTACGAGCAGTACTTC. Translation gives CSGQDNSYEQYF.

Details on this clonotype: The junction departs from the called germline gene at one end, perhaps through a read error. In DNA, the CDR3 is TGTGCCAACAGCCAAGGGACAGGGGTCACCGGGGAGCTGATTTTT. Its protein is CANSQGTGVTGELIF. This sequence joins TRBV4-2 and TRBJ2-2, with TRBD1 matching over 10 bases. The germline V gene has CDR1 LGHNA and CDR2 YNFKEQ. The CDR3 extends over 15 amino acids.

As for this clonotype: The junction shows a germline mismatch at one end, possibly a read error. The CDR3 DNA follows: TGCAGCGTTATCTACTCCGGGACAGGGGATGGCTACACTTTC. It is translated as CSVIYSGTGDGYTF. The J gene is TRBJ1-2, the V gene TRBV29-1, with 10 nucleotides matching TRBD1. CDR3 length: 14 amino acids. The germline gives CDR1 SQVTM, CDR2 ANQGSEA.

As concerns this clonotype: An end of the junction does not agree with germline; a read error may underlie this. The CDR3 sequence: CSVRGRAVPVETQYF. The DNA of the CDR3 is TGCAGTGTTAGAGGTCGGGCGGTGCCCGTAGAGACCCAGTACTTC. The rearrangement uses TRBV20-1 and TRBJ2-5; D unclear. CDR3 length: 15 amino acids. Germline values: CDR1 DFQATT, CDR2 SNEGSKA (reference sequence).

This chain links TRBV4-1 with TRBJ2-3; 10 bases fit TRBD2. V was pared by 4 bases and J by 3 bases, with 10 bases of the junction left unmatched. CDR1 and CDR2 (germline): MGHRA, YSYEKL. This CDR3 is built from 17 residues. Written as DNA, the CDR3 is TGCGCCAGCAGCCCAGAACAGAGCGGGAGGGTGACAGATACGCAGTATTTT. Protein sequence: CASSPEQSGRVTDTQYF.

This clonotype occurred many times. This sequence joins TRBV6-2 or TRBV6-3 and TRBJ2-7, with D uncertain. The V gene lost 4 bases and the J gene lost 1 base, with 11 bases spanning the gap. The CDR3 totals 14 residues. Germline V gene data show CDR1 as MNHEY and CDR2 as SVGEGT. In DNA form, the CDR3 reads TGTGCCAGCAGTTGGCCGGGCCTGTCCTACGAGCAGTACTTC. Its protein product is CASSWPGLSYEQYF.

Concerning this clonotype: The final CDR3 position lacks the conserved phenylalanine or tryptophan, pointing to a likely read error. The chain links TRBV29-1 to TRBJ2-7; 7 bases are a match to TRBD1. V shed 5 bases and J 0 bases; nucleotides not matched to a gene: 7. Germline assignment: CDR1 SQVTM and CDR2 ANQGSEA. This CDR3 has 14 residues. The CDR3 DNA sequence: TGCAGCGTTCTTACAGGGGCCGGCTCCTACGAGCAGTACTTA. As protein: CSVLTGAGSYEQYL.

As for this clonotype: This may be a read error: a much more frequent sequence differs by one nucleotide. This sequence joins TRBV29-1 and TRBJ1-2; 7 bases are a match to TRBD1. Germline V gives CDR1 SQVTM, CDR2 ANQGSEA. This CDR3 contains 11 residues. DNA of the CDR3: TGCAGGGCTCGGGACAGATATGGCTACACCTTC. It codes for CRARDRYGYTF.

Worth noting for this clonotype: A read error may account for a junction end that differs from germline. The V gene is TRBV11-2, the J gene TRBJ1-1; D is perhaps TRBD1 (5 bases). The CDR3 length is 13 residues. CDR1 and CDR2 from the germline V gene are SGHAT and FQNNGV. The CDR3 is CASSSHRLSETFF. DNA for the CDR3: TGTGCCAGCAGCTCCCACAGGTTGAGTGAAACTTTCTTT.

This chain joins TRBV11-2 and TRBJ2-2, with TRBD2 matching over 9 bases. From germline, CDR1 is SGHAT and CDR2 FQNNGV. The CDR3 is 18 amino acids. The V gene end was trimmed by 2 bases and the J gene end by 4 bases; junction bases not matched to a gene: 11. The CDR3 reads CASSLSMGLAGFTGELFF. In DNA form, the CDR3 reads TGTGCCAGCAGCTTATCAATGGGGCTAGCGGGATTCACCGGGGAGCTGTTTTTT.

With respect to this clonotype: Because the CDR3 is missing its conserved closing phenylalanine or tryptophan, this is likely a read error. The V call is TRBV11-2, the J call TRBJ1-1; unclear D gene. CDR1 and CDR2 from the germline V gene are SGHAT and FQNNGV. The CDR3 contains 14 residues. V was trimmed by 1 base and J by 5 bases, leaving 11 bases between them. The CDR3 loop is CASSLGWARTEAFL. CDR3 in DNA: TGTGCCAGCAGCTTAGGATGGGCTCGAACTGAAGCTTTCCTT.

The table lists this clonotype with a count of one. One junction end disagrees with the germline gene, perhaps due to a read error. This chain uses TRBV13 with TRBJ1-1, with D perhaps TRBD1 (5 bases). CDR1 is PRHDT and CDR2 is FYEKMQ in the germline V gene (reference sequence). The CDR3 contains 14 residues. CDR3 nucleotide sequence: TGTACCAGCAGCTTAACAGGCATGAACACTGAAGCTTTCTTT. Its protein product is CTSSLTGMNTEAFF.

The chain combines TRBV14 with TRBJ1-1; no firm D call. Germline V CDR1 and CDR2: SGHDN, FVKESK. V lost 1 base, J lost 6 bases, and 12 bases lay in between. The CDR3 is 14 amino acids. CDR3 amino acids: CASSQVTWVAEAFF. In DNA, the CDR3 is TGTGCCAGCAGCCAAGTAACATGGGTGGCTGAAGCTTTCTTT. Full variable domain (rest looked up from reference TRBV14 and TRBJ1-1): EAGVTQFPSHSVIEKGQTVTLRCDPISGHDNLYWYRRVMGKEIKFLLHFVKESKQDESGMPNNRFLAERTGGTYSTLKVQPAELEDSGVYFCASSQVTWVAEAFFGQGTRLTVV.

To note about this clonotype: At one of its ends the junction is not consistent with the germline gene, which may arise from a read error. V and J are TRBV19 and TRBJ2-1, with D possibly TRBD2 on 5 matching bases. The CDR3 spans 15 residues. Germline-derived CDR1 and CDR2 are LNHDA and SQIVND (reference sequence). CDR3 sequence (DNA): TGTGCCAGTAGTACCGCGAGTGAGGGAGTTAATGAGCAGTCCTTC. This sequence encodes CASSTASEGVNEQSF.

Many counts were recorded for this clonotype. The rearrangement links TRBV4-2 to TRBJ2-3; the D is unclear. The germline CDR1 and CDR2 sequences are LGHNA and YNFKEQ. Trimming took 0 bases from V and 6 from J, leaving 7 bases between them. The CDR3 has 13 residues. The DNA for the CDR3 is TGTGCCAGCAGCCAAGAGGGCAGCGATACGCAGTATTTT. Translated, it gives CASSQEGSDTQYF.

As concerns this clonotype: A much larger clone lies one base from this, so it may be a read error. As the CDR3 is not closed by the conserved phenylalanine or tryptophan, this likely results from a read error. This rearrangement joins TRBV6-6 to TRBJ1-5; 7 bases are shared with TRBD1. J lost 3 bases, V lost 4 bases, and 9 bases had no gene match. The CDR3 sequence is 16 residues long. Germline values: CDR1 MNHNY, CDR2 SVGAGI (reference sequence). The CDR3 spells CASSSPRQGYNQPQHC. Written as DNA, the CDR3 is TGTGCCAGCAGTTCCCCCAGACAGGGTTACAATCAGCCCCAGCATTGT.

This clonotype has more than one count but fewer than ten. The chain is built from TRBV12-3 or TRBV12-4 and TRBJ2-1, with TRBD2 identical over 11 bases. The V gene end was trimmed by 1 base and the J gene end by 5 bases; junction bases not matched to a gene: 4. This CDR3 has 16 amino acids. The CDR3 here is CASSLEASGGHNEQFF. CDR3 coding DNA: TGTGCCAGCAGTTTAGAGGCTAGCGGGGGGCACAATGAGCAGTTCTTC.

In regard to this clonotype: A read error is possible here, since a much larger clone lies one base away. The rearrangement uses TRBV20-1 and TRBJ1-2; D is unresolved. Per germline, CDR1 DFQATT and CDR2 SNEGSKA (reference sequence). This CDR3 has 13 amino acids. The CDR3 region is CSARDTSSYDYTF. The CDR3 DNA follows: TGCAGTGCTAGAGATACAAGCAGCTATGACTACACCTTC.

In the case of this clonotype: The junction differs from germline at one of its ends, possibly a read error. The chain joins TRBV6-1 to TRBJ1-5; D perhaps matches TRBD1 (6 bases). CDR1 MNHNS and CDR2 SASEGT come from the germline V gene. This CDR3 has 15 residues. The CDR3 reads CTSSAQPGGNQAQHF. CDR3 nucleotides: TGTACCAGCAGTGCACAACCCGGGGGCAATCAGGCCCAGCATTTT.

This clonotype came up a few times. V and J are TRBV12-3 or TRBV12-4 and TRBJ2-3, with D perhaps TRBD1 or TRBD2 (5 bases each). The CDR3 runs to 13 residues. The V end lost 8 bases, the J end lost 0 bases, and 9 bases lay between the germline ends. This CDR3 reads CASRGVSTDTQYF. Here the CDR3 DNA reads TGTGCCAGCCGAGGGGTTAGCACAGATACGCAGTATTTT.

Worth noting for this clonotype: A single base separates this from a much larger clone, so it may be a read error. For the CDR3, the DNA is TGTACAAGTCGCTTCCCAGGGGACTACGAGCAGTACTTC. Translating it yields CTSRFPGDYEQYF. The genes are TRBV12-2 and TRBJ2-7; no DNA check was done on the table's D call, TRBD1. TRBV12-2 is designated a pseudogene. This CDR3 is 13 amino acids long.

About this clonotype itself: Germline and junction disagree at one end, which may indicate a read error. The chain links TRBV12-3 or TRBV12-4 to TRBJ2-3, with D possibly being TRBD2 (6 bases). The CDR3 has 14 amino acids. The DNA for the CDR3 is TGTGTCAGCACCCGCGGGGCCCCCACAGATACGCAGTATTTT. Amino acids: CVSTRGAPTDTQYF.

As regards this clonotype: A much larger clone sits a single nucleotide away, making a read error possible. V is TRBV12-3 or TRBV12-4 and J is TRBJ2-2; D is perhaps TRBD1 or TRBD2 (6 bases each). There are 15 residues in the CDR3. CDR3: CASSFSGAGTGELVF. DNA of the CDR3: TGTGCCAGCAGTTTCTCGGGGGCTGGCACCGGGGAGCTGGTTTTT.

Concerning this clonotype: This sequence may be a read error, since a much larger clone differs from it by one base. This sequence joins TRBV20-1 and TRBJ1-2; the match to TRBD1 covers 7 bases. V was pared by 6 bases and J by 5 bases, with 12 bases of the junction left unmatched. Germline CDR1 reads DFQATT; CDR2 reads SNEGSKA (reference sequence). The CDR3 is made up of 14 amino acids. CDR3: CSAPQGERGYGYTF. The CDR3 DNA is TGCAGTGCGCCCCAGGGGGAACGGGGTTATGGCTACACCTTC.

A word on this clonotype: A much larger clone differs by one base, so this may be a read error. V is TRBV11-3 and J is TRBJ2-3, with 9 bases identical to TRBD2. This CDR3 is 15 amino acids long. The germline V gene has CDR1 SGHNT and CDR2 YENEEA. The V gene end was trimmed by 5 bases and the J gene end by 1 base; junction bases not matched to a gene: 4. The DNA of the CDR3 is TGTGCCAGCAGCCTTAGCGGGGGCGGCACAGATACGCAGTATTTT. Its protein is CASSLSGGGTDTQYF. Full variable domain (missing parts from reference TRBV11-3 and TRBJ2-3): EAGVVQSPRYKIIEKKQPVAFWCNPISGHNTLYWYLQNLGQGPELLIRYENEEAVDDSQLPKDRFSAERLKGVDSTLKIQPAELGDSAVYLCASSLSGGGTDTQYFGPGTRLTVL.

The chain links TRBV29-1 to TRBJ2-1; no clear D gene. The CDR3 runs 15 residues. CDR1 SQVTM and CDR2 ANQGSEA come from the germline V gene. In nucleotides, the CDR3 is TGCAACTTTGTCATGCTCATCCAGTTCGACAATGAGCAGTTCTTC. Translated: CNFVMLIQFDNEQFF.

As regards this clonotype: At one of its ends the junction is not consistent with the germline gene, which may arise from a read error. The chain recombines TRBV20-1 with TRBJ2-5; TRBD2 is a possible D gene (8 bases). The germline V gene has CDR1 DFQATT and CDR2 SNEGSKA (reference sequence). The CDR3 is 19 amino acids. The CDR3 sequence: CNAIGGRVTSGKVAETQYF. CDR3 in DNA: TGCAATGCTATAGGGGGCAGAGTCACTAGCGGTAAGGTTGCAGAGACCCAGTACTTC.

J is TRBJ1-4 and V is TRBV28; D possibly corresponds to TRBD1 (5 bases). In germline, CDR1 is MDHEN, CDR2 SYDVKM. V lost 5 bases and J 4 bases, leaving 14 bases between the germline ends. This CDR3 is 15 amino acids long. Here the CDR3 reads CASSASGTRNEKLFF. For the CDR3, the DNA is TGTGCCAGCAGTGCCTCCGGGACTCGTAATGAAAAACTGTTTTTT.

To note about this clonotype: Here the CDR3 omits its conserved ending phenylalanine or tryptophan, so a read error is the likely source. The chain has TRBV6-1 and TRBJ2-5; 11 bases align to TRBD2. The CDR3 has 15 residues. Germline-derived CDR1 and CDR2 are MNHNS and SASEGT. CDR3 DNA: TGTGCCCGCAGACATAGCGGGAGGGCAGTGGAGACCCAGTACTTA. Translated: CARRHSGRAVETQYL.